The 19 T cell receptor beta chains reported below all come from one sample, sequenced in a study of T cell repertoires in cytomegalovirus infection (dated by TCRdb to about 2019). These receptors' antigens are unknown. The listed sequencing device is Illumina HiSeq 1500. In TCRdb, the public reads were trimmed at Q25 with fastp and aligned with MiXCR, with productive beta chains retained. Records with the same CDR3 protein are collapsed into one entry carrying the most frequent genes and DNA. This sample has around 800,000 distinct CDR3 sequences in its table, and 32% of those were observed once. The leading ten clones occupy around an eighth of the sample. Sample treatment or condition, as interpreted from the label and publication: in vitro stimulation with specific CMV peptide epitopes to enrich CMV-specific T cells. The starting material was cultured CD8+ T cells from PBMCs, obtained from culture after CMV antigen stimulation. The source is a human donor in good health (CMV status not recorded). Some clones in this sample may be carry-over from other donors' samples.

The V call is TRBV2, the J call TRBJ2-3; TRBD2 aligns across 11 bases. The CDR3 runs 15 residues. Germline V gene lookup returns CDR1 SNHLY and CDR2 FYNNEI. V gave up 8 bases and J gave up 5 bases; unmatched junction bases: 9. This CDR3 is CASLPSGGWKDTQYF. The CDR3 DNA sequence: TGTGCCAGCCTTCCTAGCGGGGGGTGGAAAGATACGCAGTATTTT.

This clonotype was observed at least ten times. V gene TRBV7-2 combines with J gene TRBJ2-3; 15 nucleotides align to TRBD2. The junction had 6 bases not matched to a gene; V was cut back by 4 bases and J by 4 bases. CDR1 and CDR2 (germline): SGHTA, FQGNSA. CDR3 length: 17 residues. This chain's CDR3 is CASSSRTSGGAADTQYF. CDR3 coding DNA: TGTGCCAGCAGCTCAAGGACTAGCGGGGGGGCGGCAGATACGCAGTATTTT. Looking up the rest from reference TRBV7-2 and TRBJ2-3 gives the full variable domain: GAGVSQSPSNKVTEKGKDVELRCDPISGHTALYWYRQSLGQGLEFLIYFQGNSAPDKSGLPSDRFSAERTGGSVSTLTIQRTQQEDSAVYLCASSSRTSGGAADTQYFGPGTRLTVL.

The chain has TRBV6-2 or TRBV6-3 and TRBJ2-7; TRBD1 agrees at 7 bases. From germline, CDR1 is MNHEY and CDR2 SVGEGT. The V segment lost 6 bases and the J segment 5 bases; nucleotides outside the gene matches: 7. The CDR3 is made up of 13 amino acids. The CDR3 DNA is TGTGCCAGCAGCCGACAGGGCCCCAACGAGCAGTACGTC. As protein: CASSRQGPNEQYV.

DNA for the CDR3: TGTGCCAGCATGAAGGGACTCCGCTCCTACGAGCAGTACGTC. Translated, it gives CASMKGLRSYEQYV. This chain joins TRBV6-2 or TRBV6-3 and TRBJ2-7, with D maybe TRBD2 (6 bases). With 7 bases removed from V and 0 bases from J, the gap between germline ends came to 13 bases. CDR3 length: 14 residues. Germline V gene data show CDR1 as MNHEY and CDR2 as SVGEGT.

There are a few counts of this clonotype. V is TRBV7-6 and J is TRBJ2-7, with D hard to call. The CDR3 contains 13 residues. The germline V gene encodes CDR1 SGHVS and CDR2 FNYEAQ. V lost 5 bases to trimming and J lost 0 bases, with 8 bases between them. CDR3 region: CASSPLPSYEQYV. The CDR3 DNA reads TGTGCCAGCAGCCCCCTCCCCTCCTACGAGCAGTACGTC.

V usage is TRBV7-9 and J usage is TRBJ1-2; TRBD1 agrees at 7 bases. CDR1 and CDR2 from the germline V gene are SEHNR and FQNEAQ (reference sequence). The CDR3 extends over 14 amino acids. Unmatched junction bases numbered 6, after V lost 1 base and J lost 7 bases. The CDR3 coding sequence is TGTGCCAGCAGCTTAGAAGGGACAGAGTTTGGCTACACCTTC. This encodes CASSLEGTEFGYTF. Full variable domain (missing parts from reference TRBV7-9 and TRBJ1-2): DTGVSQNPRHKITKRGQNVTFRCDPISEHNRLYWYRQTLGQGPEFLTYFQNEAQLEKSRLLSDRFSAERPKGSFSTLEIQRTEQGDSAMYLCASSLEGTEFGYTFGSGTRLTVV.

The chain employs TRBV5-1 and TRBJ1-2, with D maybe TRBD1 (6 bases). The germline V gene has CDR1 SGHRS and CDR2 YFSETQ. This CDR3 spans 15 amino acids. V was cut by 2 bases and J by 6 bases, with 17 bases left in between. The CDR3 region is CASSLPSGTKHGYTF. The DNA for the CDR3 is TGCGCCAGCAGCTTACCGTCCGGGACAAAGCATGGCTACACCTTC.

This clonotype showed up just a few times. V gene TRBV7-8 combines with J gene TRBJ2-5; TRBD2 is a possible D gene (6 bases). The CDR3 spans 14 residues. V was cut by 5 bases and J by 1 base, with 11 bases left in between. Germline CDR1 is SGHVS and CDR2 is FQNEAQ. This chain's CDR3 is CASSHPGGQETQYF. In DNA, the CDR3 is TGTGCCAGCAGCCACCCCGGGGGCCAAGAGACCCAGTACTTC.

Ten or more counts support this clonotype. V gene TRBV12-3 or TRBV12-4 combines with J gene TRBJ1-2, with no clear D. There are 14 residues in the CDR3. Trimming pared 3 bases from V and 1 base from J, leaving 9 bases between. The CDR3 DNA reads TGTGCCAGCAGTTTTCGACTGAGTAACTATGGCTACACCTTC. Protein product: CASSFRLSNYGYTF.

This chain connects TRBV10-3 to TRBJ2-7; tentative D call: TRBD2 (5 bases). The CDR3 sequence is 12 residues long. Deletions cut 6 bases from V and 5 bases from J, with 11 bases between. Per germline, CDR1 ENHRY and CDR2 SYGVKD. CDR3 coding DNA: TGTGCCATCAGAATCGGGAAGAACGAGCAGTACTTC. Its translation: CAIRIGKNEQYF.

The chain has TRBV7-2 and TRBJ2-2; the D is unclear. Germline V gene sequence: CDR1 SGHTA, CDR2 FQGNSA. Trimming took off 11 bases at V and 6 bases at J, with 7 bases between the two ends. The CDR3 length is 10 residues. In nucleotides, the CDR3 is TGTGCCGCCGGAGCCGGGGAGCTGTTTTTT. Translation gives CAAGAGELFF.

The rearrangement links TRBV9 to TRBJ2-6; D is perhaps TRBD1 or TRBD2 (5 bases each). This CDR3 has 16 residues. The germline V gene has CDR1 SGDLS and CDR2 YYNGEE. Trimming stripped 2 bases from V and 4 bases from J, with 13 bases between. The CDR3 sequence is CASSVGTLTGANVLTF. The CDR3, as DNA: TGTGCCAGCAGCGTTGGGACGTTAACCGGGGCCAACGTCCTGACTTTC.

This clonotype has just a few counts. The chain has TRBV6-5 and TRBJ1-5; D call uncertain. The CDR3 covers 14 residues. The V and J ends lost 0 bases and 3 bases respectively, with 6 bases between them. The germline gives CDR1 MNHEY, CDR2 SVGAGI. CDR3 sequence (DNA): TGTGCCAGCAGTTACTCTCCCTTCAATCAGCCCCAGCATTTT. This gives the protein CASSYSPFNQPQHF.

This clonotype was seen more than once but under ten times. This chain uses TRBV18 with TRBJ2-1, with a tentative D call TRBD1 (6 bases). Germline-derived CDR1 and CDR2 are KGHSH and LQKENI. V was trimmed by 2 bases and J by 4 bases, leaving 21 bases between them. This CDR3 spans 18 amino acids. The CDR3 spells CASSPYREGHPLYNEQFF. As DNA, the CDR3 is TGTGCCAGCTCACCATACAGAGAGGGACACCCGCTATACAATGAGCAGTTCTTC.

This clonotype was counted many times. The chain combines TRBV12-3 or TRBV12-4 with TRBJ1-1, with TRBD1 as a possible D gene (5 bases). The CDR3 spans 18 residues. Trimming removed 3 bases at V and 0 bases at J, with 20 bases between. The CDR3 bases are TGTGCCAGCAGTTTTCAGGATAGCAGGGCCTTAGTGAACACTGAAGCTTTCTTT. It translates to CASSFQDSRALVNTEAFF.

CDR3 region: CASSLAVHEQFF. The CDR3 coding sequence is TGTGCCAGCAGCTTAGCAGTTCATGAGCAGTTCTTC. The rearrangement joins TRBV7-9 to TRBJ2-1; no clear D gene. V shed 0 bases and J shed 8 bases, with 5 bases lying between them. The CDR3 runs 12 residues. Per the germline V gene, CDR1 is SEHNR and CDR2 is FQNEAQ (reference sequence). The full variable domain, rest sourced from reference TRBV7-9 and TRBJ2-1, is DTGVSQNPRHKITKRGQNVTFRCDPISEHNRLYWYRQTLGQGPEFLTYFQNEAQLEKSRLLSDRFSAERPKGSFSTLEIQRTEQGDSAMYLCASSLAVHEQFFGPGTRLTVL.

V gene TRBV7-9 combines with J gene TRBJ2-1; the match to TRBD2 covers 8 bases. The CDR3 contains 16 residues. The germline V gene has CDR1 SEHNR and CDR2 FQNEAQ (reference sequence). With V trimmed by 4 bases and J by 3 bases, 8 bases remained unmatched. The CDR3 is CASSSSHGGVYNEQFF. The CDR3 nucleotides are TGTGCCAGCAGCTCAAGTCACGGGGGGGTCTACAATGAGCAGTTCTTC.

Comment on this clonotype: Germline is not matched at one junction end, which may reflect a read error. The chain's CDR3 is CASSVDWNAGELFF. The CDR3 DNA reads TGTGCCAGCAGCGTAGATTGGAACGCCGGGGAGCTGTTTTTT. The chain carries TRBV9 and TRBJ2-2; D gene ambiguous. Germline lookup yields CDR1 SGDLS and CDR2 YYNGEE. The CDR3 runs to 14 residues.

This clonotype was counted ten times or more. The V gene is TRBV7-9, the J gene TRBJ1-5, with 7 bases matching TRBD1. CDR1 SEHNR and CDR2 FQNEAQ come from the germline V gene (reference sequence). This CDR3 spans 15 amino acids. Unmatched junction bases numbered 7, after V lost 6 bases and J lost 2 bases. The CDR3 coding sequence is TGTGCCAGCAGTTCCCCCACAGGGGGCAATCAGCCCCAGCATTTT. Translating it yields CASSSPTGGNQPQHF. The whole variable domain, remainder taken from reference TRBV7-9 and TRBJ1-5, is DTGVSQNPRHKITKRGQNVTFRCDPISEHNRLYWYRQTLGQGPEFLTYFQNEAQLEKSRLLSDRFSAERPKGSFSTLEIQRTEQGDSAMYLCASSSPTGGNQPQHFGDGTRLSIL.